This T cell receptor (beta chain) stems from a study of shared clonotypes between healthy human individuals. The wider study: A couple of female and three male donors aged 18 to 49 were enrolled. Overall study results and limits: Generation probabilities of non-shared clonotypes were lower (relative to those shared by all four donors).

Clones were sequenced by immunoSEQ multiplex PCR, and TCRdb holds only the in-frame ones, with some missing. The sample has about 380,000 clones; just over 95% are singletons. CDR1 is GTSNPN and CDR2 is SVGIG in the germline V gene (reference sequence). The trim removed 4 bases at V and 7 bases at J, leaving 3 bases unmatched. The CDR3 is 11 amino acids. On this clone: The antigen is unknown.

The clonotype was recovered from a young man in good health. The chain is built from TRBV30 and TRBJ1-2; 7 bases fit TRBD1. The sample taken for sequencing was memory CD8+ T cells sorted from blood. As to subset: CD45RO+ cells pooled with CCR7-negative TemRA cells. In nucleotides, the CDR3 is TGTGCCTGGACTAGGGACAGTGGCTACACCTTC. Protein: CAWTRDSGYTF.